Each of the 20 T cell receptor beta chains below was sequenced from the same sample in a study of blood T cell repertoires in COVID-19. Measured with immunoSEQ multiplex PCR; TCRdb has only the in-frame clones, and not every one. This table holds fewer than 85,000 clones, roughly 89% found once. The material sequenced was peripheral blood. These receptors all stem from a human donor in a cohort sampled during active COVID-19.

Only a few counts were recorded for this clone. The CDR3 sequence: CATSDGTGEKGYGYTF. CDR3 coding DNA: TGTGCCACCAGTGACGGGACAGGGGAGAAAGGCTATGGCTACACCTTC. This rearrangement joins TRBV24-1 to TRBJ1-2; TRBD1 matches 10 bases. CDR1 and CDR2 from the germline V gene are KGHDR and SFDVKD. The CDR3 has 16 residues. Trimming removed 4 bases from V and 4 bases from J; junction bases left unmatched: 8.

This chain uses TRBV5-4 with TRBJ1-1; D might be TRBD1 (5 bases). This CDR3 contains 12 residues. V was pared by 2 bases and J by 5 bases, with 7 bases between. Germline assignment: CDR1 SGHNT and CDR2 YYREEE (reference sequence). The chain's CDR3 is CASSLGVTEAFF. In nucleotides, the CDR3 is TGTGCCAGCAGCTTAGGGGTGACTGAAGCTTTCTTT.

This chain uses TRBV6-6 with TRBJ1-2, with D possibly TRBD1 on 5 matching bases. The germline V and J ends were trimmed by 7 bases and 3 bases, with 15 bases remaining between them. The CDR3 sequence is 14 residues long. Germline loops: CDR1 MNHNY, CDR2 SVGAGI (reference sequence). The CDR3 DNA sequence: TGTGCCAGCAACCCGACAGTAGGGTACTATGGCTACACCTTC. Protein: CASNPTVGYYGYTF.

The chain links TRBV7-9 to TRBJ1-6, with 11 nucleotides matching TRBD1. Per the germline V gene, CDR1 is SEHNR and CDR2 is FQNEAQ (reference sequence). The CDR3 extends over 16 amino acids. V shed 2 bases and J 9 bases; nucleotides not matched to a gene: 6. CDR3 in amino acids: CASSLSQGQGVSPLHF. CDR3 in DNA: TGTGCCAGCAGCTTATCACAGGGACAGGGGGTTTCACCCCTCCACTTT.

This sequence joins TRBV18 and TRBJ1-1, with D possibly matching TRBD1 (5 bases). The V end was cut by 1 base, the J end by 6 bases, with 15 bases between. Germline V gene sequence: CDR1 KGHSH, CDR2 LQKENI. CDR3 length equals 15 residues. The CDR3: CASSPQGLPSAEAFF. The CDR3, as DNA: TGTGCCAGCTCACCACAGGGGCTCCCTTCCGCTGAAGCTTTCTTT.

V is TRBV2 and J is TRBJ2-5; 13 nucleotides match TRBD2. The CDR3 has 15 amino acids. The germline CDR1 and CDR2 sequences are SNHLY and FYNNEI. Trimming cost V 5 bases and J 5 bases; bases outside gene matches: 5. The CDR3 loop reads CASSSGTSGVETQYF. The CDR3 nucleotides are TGTGCCAGCAGTTCTGGGACTAGCGGGGTTGAGACCCAGTACTTC.

The chain combines TRBV28 with TRBJ1-4; possibly TRBD1 for D (5 bases). The CDR3 consists of 14 residues. Trimming removed 4 bases at V and 10 bases at J, with 16 bases between. Germline V gene sequence: CDR1 MDHEN, CDR2 SYDVKM. The CDR3 DNA follows: TGTGCCAGCAGTTCCCCTCCGGGGGTATTAAAACTGTTTTTT. This translates into CASSSPPGVLKLFF.

The chain uses TRBV6-5 and TRBJ2-5; the match to TRBD2 covers 9 bases. Germline CDR1 is MNHEY and CDR2 is SVGAGI. This CDR3 has 14 residues. Trimming cost V 2 bases and J 4 bases; bases outside gene matches: 2. The CDR3 loop reads CASSYLAGLETQYF. The DNA of the CDR3 is TGTGCCAGCAGTTACCTAGCGGGGTTAGAGACCCAGTACTTC.

The table lists this clone with a few counts. This chain's CDR3 is CASSRIKREPGANVLTF. The CDR3 DNA reads as TGTGCCAGCAGCCGAATAAAGCGGGAACCTGGGGCCAACGTCCTGACTTTC. The chain combines TRBV11-2 with TRBJ2-6, with 7 bases fitting TRBD2. Trimming cost V 5 bases and J 2 bases; bases outside gene matches: 9. The CDR3 loop spans 17 amino acids. The germline V gene has CDR1 SGHAT and CDR2 FQNNGV. Full variable domain (missing parts from reference TRBV11-2 and TRBJ2-6): EAGVAQSPRYKIIEKRQSVAFWCNPISGHATLYWYQQILGQGPKLLIQFQNNGVVDDSQLPKDRFSAERLKGVDSTLKIQPAKLEDSAVYLCASSRIKREPGANVLTFGAGSRLTVL.

V and J are TRBV20-1 and TRBJ1-1; D gene uncertain. The CDR3 extends over 11 amino acids. The germline CDR1 and CDR2 sequences are DFQATT and SNEGSKA (reference sequence). V shed 5 bases and J shed 7 bases, with 11 bases lying between them. The CDR3 sequence is CSAPLEGEAFF. In DNA, the CDR3 is TGCAGTGCTCCCCTGGAGGGTGAAGCTTTCTTT.

The gene calls are TRBV11-2 and TRBJ1-5; possibly TRBD1 for D (5 bases). The CDR3 totals 13 residues. Germline V gene sequence: CDR1 SGHAT, CDR2 FQNNGV. Trimming left V 4 bases short and J 8 bases short, with 12 bases between. CDR3 bases: TGTGCCAGCAGCTACCGGCCCAGGGAGCCCCAGCATTTT. The encoded protein is CASSYRPREPQHF.

The rearrangement links TRBV25-1 to TRBJ1-2; 8 bases align to TRBD1. The J segment lost 1 base and the V segment lost 6 bases, leaving 7 bases of the junction unmatched. Looked up from germline, CDR1 is MGHDK and CDR2 is SYGVNS. CDR3 length: 15 residues. The CDR3 loop is CASSSDRAHNYGYTF. The CDR3 coding sequence is TGTGCCAGCAGCTCGGACAGGGCCCATAACTATGGCTACACCTTC.

J is TRBJ1-4 and V is TRBV30; D is ambiguous. Germline assignment: CDR1 GTSNPN and CDR2 SVGIG (reference sequence). CDR3 length equals 16 residues. Trimming stripped 3 bases from V and 8 bases from J, with 22 bases between. CDR3 residues: CAWRIGKGGRREKLFF. CDR3 bases: TGTGCCTGGAGAATTGGGAAGGGAGGTCGGCGGGAAAAACTGTTTTTT.

V and J are TRBV4-3 and TRBJ2-7; possibly TRBD2 for D (7 bases). CDR1 and CDR2 from the germline V gene are LGHNA and YSLEER. Deletions cut 3 bases from V and 0 bases from J, with 15 bases between. The CDR3 extends over 16 amino acids. The DNA for the CDR3 is TGCGCCAGCAGCCAGAAAGGGCGGGGGCCCTCCTACGAGCAGTACTTC. Translation gives CASSQKGRGPSYEQYF.

The chain is built from TRBV5-6 and TRBJ1-5; TRBD1 aligns across 7 bases. Unmatched junction bases numbered 12, after V lost 3 bases and J lost 9 bases. The CDR3 is made up of 15 amino acids. CDR1 SGHDT and CDR2 YYEEEE come from the germline V gene. In DNA form, the CDR3 reads TGTGCCAGCAGCTACGGTAGGGGGCCCCCATCGCCCCAGCATTTT. Its protein product is CASSYGRGPPSPQHF. Supplemented by reference TRBV5-6 and TRBJ1-5, the full variable domain reads DAGVTQSPTHLIKTRGQQVTLRCSPKSGHDTVSWYQQALGQGPQFIFQYYEEEERQRGNFPDRFSGHQFPNYSSELNVNALLLGDSALYLCASSYGRGPPSPQHFGDGTRLSIL.

This clone was detected only once. The chain is built from TRBV27 and TRBJ2-7, with D perhaps TRBD2 (6 bases). The CDR3 is 17 amino acids. V was cut by 2 bases and J by 3 bases, with 20 bases left in between. CDR1 MNHEY and CDR2 SMNVEV come from the germline V gene (reference sequence). CDR3: CASSLTPTSSYLYEQYF. CDR3 nucleotides: TGTGCCAGCAGTTTAACCCCCACTAGCTCATACCTCTACGAGCAGTACTTC.

The chain has TRBV7-9 and TRBJ1-3; D gene ambiguous. Germline CDR1 is SEHNR and CDR2 is FQNEAQ (reference sequence). The CDR3 contains 14 residues. The germline V and J ends were trimmed by 3 bases and 9 bases, with 15 bases remaining between them. CDR3 sequence (DNA): TGTGCCAGCAGCTTGGACCGTTCTGGGAGCACCATATATTTT. Translated: CASSLDRSGSTIYF.

The chain has TRBV27 and TRBJ2-7; 8 nucleotides match TRBD1. There are 15 residues in the CDR3. V lost 6 bases to trimming and J lost 3 bases; unmatched junction nucleotides: 10. Looked up from germline, CDR1 is MNHEY and CDR2 is SMNVEV (reference sequence). CDR3 in amino acids: CASSPQQGAIYEQYF. DNA for the CDR3: TGTGCCAGCAGCCCCCAGCAGGGGGCGATCTACGAGCAGTACTTC.

The genes are TRBV27 and TRBJ2-6; maybe TRBD1 (5 bases). V was clipped by 2 bases and J by 1 base, with 15 bases between them. The CDR3 contains 18 residues. Looked up from germline, CDR1 is MNHEY and CDR2 is SMNVEV (reference sequence). In DNA form, the CDR3 reads TGTGCCAGCAGTTTAACAGGCTTGTATGGTTCTGGGGCCAACGTCCTGACTTTC. It translates to CASSLTGLYGSGANVLTF.

The CDR3 bases are TGTGCCAGCAGCCCGACTACAGCGGGCTATGGCTACACCTTC. Translating gives CASSPTTAGYGYTF. The V gene is TRBV27, the J gene TRBJ1-2; D gene uncertain. V was cut by 6 bases and J by 4 bases, with 15 bases left in between. Germline CDR1 is MNHEY and CDR2 is SMNVEV (reference sequence). There are 14 residues in the CDR3.